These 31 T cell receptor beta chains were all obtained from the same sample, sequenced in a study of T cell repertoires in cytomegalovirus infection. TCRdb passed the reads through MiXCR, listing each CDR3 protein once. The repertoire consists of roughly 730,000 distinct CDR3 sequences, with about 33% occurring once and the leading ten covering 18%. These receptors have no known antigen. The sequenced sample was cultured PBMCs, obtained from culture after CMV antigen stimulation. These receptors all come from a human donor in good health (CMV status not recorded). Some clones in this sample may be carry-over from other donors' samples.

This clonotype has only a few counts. CDR3 amino acids: CASSVWTSGMNEQFF. Written as DNA, the CDR3 is TGTGCCAGCAGTGTTTGGACTAGCGGGATGAATGAGCAGTTCTTC. The chain employs TRBV25-1 and TRBJ2-1; TRBD2 agrees at 12 bases. The CDR3 totals 15 residues. The trim removed 4 bases at V and 7 bases at J, leaving 5 bases unmatched. Germline assignment: CDR1 MGHDK and CDR2 SYGVNS.

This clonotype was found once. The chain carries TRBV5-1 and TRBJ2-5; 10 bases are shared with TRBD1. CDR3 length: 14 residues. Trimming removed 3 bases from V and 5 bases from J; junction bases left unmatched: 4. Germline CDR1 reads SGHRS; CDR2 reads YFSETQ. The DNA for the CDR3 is TGCGCCAGCAGCTCCCCGGGACAGGGGGAGACCCAGTACTTC. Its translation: CASSSPGQGETQYF.

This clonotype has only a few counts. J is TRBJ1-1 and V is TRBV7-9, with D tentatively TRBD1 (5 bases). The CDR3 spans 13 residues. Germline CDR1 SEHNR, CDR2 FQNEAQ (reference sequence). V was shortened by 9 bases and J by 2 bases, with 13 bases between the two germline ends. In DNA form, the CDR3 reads TGTGCCAGATTGACTGGGGCTAACACTGAAGCTTTCTTT. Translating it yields CARLTGANTEAFF.

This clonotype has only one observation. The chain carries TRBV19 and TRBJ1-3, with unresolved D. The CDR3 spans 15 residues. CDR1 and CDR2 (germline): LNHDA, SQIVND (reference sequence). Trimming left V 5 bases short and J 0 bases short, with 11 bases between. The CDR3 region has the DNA TGTGCCAGTAGTCCGAGGATCAGCTCTGGAAACACCATATATTTT. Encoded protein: CASSPRISSGNTIYF.

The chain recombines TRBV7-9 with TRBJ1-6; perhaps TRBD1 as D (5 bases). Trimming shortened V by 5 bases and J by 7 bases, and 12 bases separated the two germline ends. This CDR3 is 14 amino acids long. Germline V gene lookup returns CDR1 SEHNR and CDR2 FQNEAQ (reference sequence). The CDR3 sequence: CASSPGTANSPLHF. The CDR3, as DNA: TGTGCCAGCAGCCCCGGGACGGCAAATTCACCCCTCCACTTT. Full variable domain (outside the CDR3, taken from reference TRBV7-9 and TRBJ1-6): DTGVSQNPRHKITKRGQNVTFRCDPISEHNRLYWYRQTLGQGPEFLTYFQNEAQLEKSRLLSDRFSAERPKGSFSTLEIQRTEQGDSAMYLCASSPGTANSPLHFGNGTRLTVT.

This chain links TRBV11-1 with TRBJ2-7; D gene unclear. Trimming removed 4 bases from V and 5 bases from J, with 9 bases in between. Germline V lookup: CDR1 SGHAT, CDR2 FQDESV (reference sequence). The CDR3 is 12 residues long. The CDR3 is CASSSEWHEQYF. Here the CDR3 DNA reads TGTGCCAGCAGCTCGGAGTGGCACGAGCAGTACTTC.

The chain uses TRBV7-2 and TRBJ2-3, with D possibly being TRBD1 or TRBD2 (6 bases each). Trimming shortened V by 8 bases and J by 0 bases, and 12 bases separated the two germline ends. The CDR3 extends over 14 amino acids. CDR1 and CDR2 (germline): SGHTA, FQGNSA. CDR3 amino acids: CASGGPASTDTQYF. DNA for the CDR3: TGTGCCAGCGGGGGGCCTGCTAGCACAGATACGCAGTATTTT. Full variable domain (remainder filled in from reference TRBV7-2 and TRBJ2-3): GAGVSQSPSNKVTEKGKDVELRCDPISGHTALYWYRQSLGQGLEFLIYFQGNSAPDKSGLPSDRFSAERTGGSVSTLTIQRTQQEDSAVYLCASGGPASTDTQYFGPGTRLTVL.

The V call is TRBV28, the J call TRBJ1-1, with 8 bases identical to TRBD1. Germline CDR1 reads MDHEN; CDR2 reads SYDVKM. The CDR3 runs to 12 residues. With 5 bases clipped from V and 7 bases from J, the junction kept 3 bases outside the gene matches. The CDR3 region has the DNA TGTGCCAGCAGTCAGGGGGCAAGTGAAGCTTTCTTT. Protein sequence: CASSQGASEAFF.

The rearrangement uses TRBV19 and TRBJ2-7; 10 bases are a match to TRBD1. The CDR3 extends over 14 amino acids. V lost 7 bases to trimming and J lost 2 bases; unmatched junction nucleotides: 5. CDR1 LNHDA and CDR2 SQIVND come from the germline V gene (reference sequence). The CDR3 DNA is TGTGCCAGTAAGCGGGACAGGGGAGCCTACGAGCAGTACTTC. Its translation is CASKRDRGAYEQYF.

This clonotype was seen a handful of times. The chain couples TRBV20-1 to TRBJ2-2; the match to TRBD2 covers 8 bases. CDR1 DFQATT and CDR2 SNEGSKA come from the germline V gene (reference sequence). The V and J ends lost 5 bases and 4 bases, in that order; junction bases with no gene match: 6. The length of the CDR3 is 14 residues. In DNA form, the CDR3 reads TGCAGTGCTGGAGCGGGAGACCTCACCGGGGAGCTGTTTTTT. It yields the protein CSAGAGDLTGELFF.

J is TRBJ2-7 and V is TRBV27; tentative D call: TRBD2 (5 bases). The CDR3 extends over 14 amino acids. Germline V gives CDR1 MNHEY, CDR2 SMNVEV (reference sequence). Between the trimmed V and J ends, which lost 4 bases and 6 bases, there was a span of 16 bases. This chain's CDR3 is CASSYRGATSEQYF. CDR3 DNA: TGTGCCAGCAGTTATCGGGGTGCTACTTCCGAGCAGTACTTC.

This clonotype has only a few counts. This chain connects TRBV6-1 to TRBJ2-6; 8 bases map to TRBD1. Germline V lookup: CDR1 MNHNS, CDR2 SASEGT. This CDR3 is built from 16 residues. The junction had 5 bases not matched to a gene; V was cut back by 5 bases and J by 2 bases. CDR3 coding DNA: TGTGCCAGCAGTTACGAGACAGGGGCTGGGGCCAACGTCCTGACTTTC. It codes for CASSYETGAGANVLTF.

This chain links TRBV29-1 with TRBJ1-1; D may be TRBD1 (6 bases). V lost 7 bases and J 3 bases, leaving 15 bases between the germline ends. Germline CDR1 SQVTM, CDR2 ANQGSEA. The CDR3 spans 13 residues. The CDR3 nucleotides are TGCAGCGGCTACAGGGCGGAGTACACTGAAGCTTTCTTT. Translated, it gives CSGYRAEYTEAFF.

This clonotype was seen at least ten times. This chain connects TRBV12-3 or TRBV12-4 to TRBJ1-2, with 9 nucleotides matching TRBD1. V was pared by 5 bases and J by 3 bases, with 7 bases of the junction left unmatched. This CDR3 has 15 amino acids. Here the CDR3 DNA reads TGTGCCAGCAGTCCTCGGACAGGGGTCGACTATGGCTACACCTTC. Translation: CASSPRTGVDYGYTF.

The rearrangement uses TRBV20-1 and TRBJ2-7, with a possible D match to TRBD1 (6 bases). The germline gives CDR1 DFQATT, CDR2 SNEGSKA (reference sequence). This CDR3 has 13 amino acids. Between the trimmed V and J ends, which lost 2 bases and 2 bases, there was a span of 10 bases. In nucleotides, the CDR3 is TGCAGTGCTAGACTGCAGGGGACCTACGAGCAGTACTTC. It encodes CSARLQGTYEQYF.

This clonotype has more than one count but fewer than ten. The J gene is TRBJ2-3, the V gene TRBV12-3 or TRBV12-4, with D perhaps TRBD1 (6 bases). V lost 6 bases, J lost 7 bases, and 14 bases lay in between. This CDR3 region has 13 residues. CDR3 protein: CASSRTALNTQYF. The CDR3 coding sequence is TGTGCCAGCAGCCGGACAGCGCTAAATACGCAGTATTTT.

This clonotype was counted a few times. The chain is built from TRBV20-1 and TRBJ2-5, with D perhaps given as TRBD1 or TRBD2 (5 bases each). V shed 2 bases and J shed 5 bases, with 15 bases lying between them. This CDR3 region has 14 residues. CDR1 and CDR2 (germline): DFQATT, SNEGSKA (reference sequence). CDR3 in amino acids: CSARFGGSQETQYF. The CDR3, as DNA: TGCAGTGCTAGATTTGGGGGATCCCAGGAGACCCAGTACTTC.

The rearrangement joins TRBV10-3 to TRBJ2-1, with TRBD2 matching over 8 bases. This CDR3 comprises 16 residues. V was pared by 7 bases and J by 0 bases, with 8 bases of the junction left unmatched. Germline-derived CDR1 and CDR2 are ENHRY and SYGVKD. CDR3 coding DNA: TGTGCCATCACTCCCGGGGGGGGCAGCTCCTACAATGAGCAGTTCTTC. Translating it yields CAITPGGGSSYNEQFF.

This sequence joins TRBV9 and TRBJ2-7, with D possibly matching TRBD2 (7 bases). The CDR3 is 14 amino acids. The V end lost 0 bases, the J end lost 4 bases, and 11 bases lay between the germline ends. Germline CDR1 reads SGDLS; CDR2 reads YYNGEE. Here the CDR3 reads CASSVDRGGYEQYF. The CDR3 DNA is TGTGCCAGCAGCGTAGATAGGGGGGGGTACGAGCAGTACTTC.

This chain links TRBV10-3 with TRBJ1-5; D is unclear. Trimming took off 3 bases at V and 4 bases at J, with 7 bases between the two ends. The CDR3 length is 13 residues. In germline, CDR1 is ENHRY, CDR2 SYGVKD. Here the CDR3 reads CAISETENQPQHF. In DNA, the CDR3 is TGTGCCATCAGTGAAACAGAAAATCAGCCCCAGCATTTT.

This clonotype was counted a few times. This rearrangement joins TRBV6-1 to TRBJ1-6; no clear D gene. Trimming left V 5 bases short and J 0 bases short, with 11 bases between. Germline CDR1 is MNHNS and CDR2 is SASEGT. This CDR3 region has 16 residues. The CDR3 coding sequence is TGTGCCAGCAGTTATGAGAGAAGCTCCTATAATTCACCCCTCCACTTT. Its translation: CASSYERSSYNSPLHF.

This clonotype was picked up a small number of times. CDR3 sequence reads: CASCRQYNEQFF. Written as DNA, the CDR3 is TGTGCCAGCTGCCGACAGTACAATGAGCAGTTCTTC. The chain links TRBV6-2 or TRBV6-3 to TRBJ2-1; a weak D match, TRBD1 (5 bases). Germline V gene sequence: CDR1 MNHEY, CDR2 SVGEGT. This CDR3 comprises 12 residues. V lost 8 bases to trimming and J lost 4 bases, with 9 bases between them.

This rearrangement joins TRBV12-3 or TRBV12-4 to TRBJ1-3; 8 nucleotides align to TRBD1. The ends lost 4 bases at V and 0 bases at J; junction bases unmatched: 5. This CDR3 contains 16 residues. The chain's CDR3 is CASSWGTGGSGNTIYF. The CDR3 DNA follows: TGTGCCAGCAGTTGGGGCACAGGGGGCTCTGGAAACACCATATATTTT.

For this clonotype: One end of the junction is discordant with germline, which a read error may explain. The CDR3 region has the DNA TGTGCCAGTAGTTGGACAGAGCAAGAGACCCAGTACTTC. Residues: CASSWTEQETQYF. The chain links TRBV12-3 or TRBV12-4 to TRBJ2-5; D possibly corresponds to TRBD1 (6 bases). The CDR3 consists of 13 residues.

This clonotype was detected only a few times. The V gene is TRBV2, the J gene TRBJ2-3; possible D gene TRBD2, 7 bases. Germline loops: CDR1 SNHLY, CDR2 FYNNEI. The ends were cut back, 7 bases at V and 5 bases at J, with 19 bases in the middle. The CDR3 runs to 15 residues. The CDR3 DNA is TGTGCCAGCAACGGAAGGAGGGAGGGACAAGATACGCAGTATTTT. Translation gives CASNGRREGQDTQYF.

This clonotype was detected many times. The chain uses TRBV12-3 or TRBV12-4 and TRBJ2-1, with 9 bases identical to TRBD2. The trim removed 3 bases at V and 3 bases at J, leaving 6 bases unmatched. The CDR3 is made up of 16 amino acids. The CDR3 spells CASSLLPSGVYNEQFF. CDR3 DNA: TGTGCCAGCAGTTTGCTTCCTAGCGGGGTCTACAATGAGCAGTTCTTC.

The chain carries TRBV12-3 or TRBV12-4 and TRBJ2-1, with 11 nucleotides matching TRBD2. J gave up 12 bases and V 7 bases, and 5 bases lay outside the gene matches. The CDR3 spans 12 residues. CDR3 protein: CASKPSGRRQFF. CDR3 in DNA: TGTGCCAGCAAACCTAGCGGGAGGAGGCAGTTCTTC.

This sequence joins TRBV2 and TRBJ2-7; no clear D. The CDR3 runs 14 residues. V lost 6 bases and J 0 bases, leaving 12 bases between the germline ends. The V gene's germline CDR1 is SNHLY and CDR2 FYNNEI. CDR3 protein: CASSQEIPSYEQYF. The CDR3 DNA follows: TGTGCCAGCAGCCAGGAGATACCCTCCTACGAGCAGTACTTC.

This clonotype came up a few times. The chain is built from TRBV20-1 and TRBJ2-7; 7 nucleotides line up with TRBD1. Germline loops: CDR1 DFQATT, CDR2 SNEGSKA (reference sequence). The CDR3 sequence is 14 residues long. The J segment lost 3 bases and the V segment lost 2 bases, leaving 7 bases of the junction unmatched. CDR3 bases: TGCAGTGCTAGATCCGGGACAGCGTACTACGAGCAGTACTTC. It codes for CSARSGTAYYEQYF.

The CDR3 nucleotides are TGTGCCAGCAGTTTAGGGCTAGCGGGATTCAACACCGGGGAGCTGTTTTTT. It yields the protein CASSLGLAGFNTGELFF. The rearrangement links TRBV12-3 or TRBV12-4 to TRBJ2-2; 9 positions match TRBD2. The CDR3 runs to 17 residues. V was pared by 1 base and J by 2 bases, with 5 bases of the junction left unmatched.

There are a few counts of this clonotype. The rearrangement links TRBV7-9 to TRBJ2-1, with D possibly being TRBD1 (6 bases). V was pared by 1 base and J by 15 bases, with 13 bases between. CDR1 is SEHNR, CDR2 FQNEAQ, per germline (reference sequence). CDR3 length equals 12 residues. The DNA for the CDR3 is TGTGCCAGCAGCTTAGAGGGCCGAGGGGGGTTCTTC. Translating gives CASSLEGRGGFF.